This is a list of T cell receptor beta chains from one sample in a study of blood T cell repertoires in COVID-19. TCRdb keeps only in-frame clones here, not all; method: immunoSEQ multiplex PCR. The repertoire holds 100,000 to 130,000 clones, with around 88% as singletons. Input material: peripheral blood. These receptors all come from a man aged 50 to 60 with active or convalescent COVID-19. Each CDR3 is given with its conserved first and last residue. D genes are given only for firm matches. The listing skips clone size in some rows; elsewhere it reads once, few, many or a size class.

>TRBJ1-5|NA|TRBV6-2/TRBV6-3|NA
TGTGCCAGCAGCCCACAGGGAAATCAGCCCCAGCATTTT
CASSPQGNQPQHF
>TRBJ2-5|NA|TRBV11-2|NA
TGTGCCAGCAGTGTAGGTAGGGGCCAACTCCCCCAAGAGACCCAGTACTTC
CASSVGRGQLPQETQYF
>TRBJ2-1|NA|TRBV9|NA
TGTGCCAGCAGCGTAGAAGGGACATACAATGAGCAGTTCTTC
CASSVEGTYNEQFF
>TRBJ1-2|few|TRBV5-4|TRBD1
TGTGCCAGCAGCCCCCGACAGGGGAATGTCAACTATGGCTACACCTTC
CASSPRQGNVNYGYTF
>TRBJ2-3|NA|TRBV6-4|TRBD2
TGTGCCAGCAGTGAAGCGGCGGGAGGTACGCAGTATTTT
CASSEAAGGTQYF
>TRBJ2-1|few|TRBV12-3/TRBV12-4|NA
TGTGCCAGCAGCTATGGGACTTTAGGTGAGCAGTTCTTC
CASSYGTLGEQFF
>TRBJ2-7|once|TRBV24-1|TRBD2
TGTGCCACCAGTGATTTGGGGACTAGCGGGTCCTACGAGCAGTACTTC
CATSDLGTSGSYEQYF
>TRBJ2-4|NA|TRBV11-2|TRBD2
TGTGCCAGCAGCTTACCGGCTAGCGGCGACATTCAGTACTTC
CASSLPASGDIQYF
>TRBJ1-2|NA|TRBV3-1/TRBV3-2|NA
TGTGCCAGCAGCCAAGATCAGGGGAGGGGCTATGGCTACACCTTC
CASSQDQGRGYGYTF
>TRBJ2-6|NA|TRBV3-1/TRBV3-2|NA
TGTGCCAGCACCTCCGGGGGGCTTGGGGCCAACGTCCTGACTTTC
CASTSGGLGANVLTF
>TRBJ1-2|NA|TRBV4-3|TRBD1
TGCGCCAGCAGCCGCTTGTTACAGGGGGCGGATGGCTACACCTTC
CASSRLLQGADGYTF
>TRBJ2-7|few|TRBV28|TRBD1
TGTGCCACGATAAGGGGGCCGGGCGAGCAGTACTTC
CATIRGPGEQYF
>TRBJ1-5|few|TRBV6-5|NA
TGTGCCAGCAGAGGAGGAGATAGCAATCAGCCCCAGCATTTT
CASRGGDSNQPQHF
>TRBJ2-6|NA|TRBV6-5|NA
TGTGCCAGCAGCAGGGTCGGGGCCAACGTCCTGACTTTC
CASSRVGANVLTF
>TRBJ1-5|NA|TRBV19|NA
TGTGCCAGTAGTAGTGCGGACTTATATAGCAATCAGCCCCAGCATTTT
CASSSADLYSNQPQHF
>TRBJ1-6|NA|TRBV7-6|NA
TGTGCCAGCAGCTTAGCCAGCTCCTATAATTCACCCCTCCACTTT
CASSLASSYNSPLHF
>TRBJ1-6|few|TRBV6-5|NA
TGTGCCAGCAGTTTTGGGGGCGTTCATAATTCACCCCTCCACTTT
CASSFGGVHNSPLHF
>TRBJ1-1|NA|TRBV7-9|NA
TGTGCCAGCAGCCCAATTAGGGGCCCTTTGACTGAAGCTTTCTTT
CASSPIRGPLTEAFF
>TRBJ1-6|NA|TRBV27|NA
TGTGCCAGCAAAGGGGTTGGACAGTCGAATTCACCCCTCCACTTT
CASKGVGQSNSPLHF
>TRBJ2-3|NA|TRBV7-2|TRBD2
TGTGCCAGCAGCACCCTGACTAGCCGACAAGGGGCGCAGTATTTT
CASSTLTSRQGAQYF
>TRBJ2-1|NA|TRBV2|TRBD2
TGTGCCAGCAAGACTAGCGGGATGAGCTCCTACAATGAGCAGTTCTTC
CASKTSGMSSYNEQFF
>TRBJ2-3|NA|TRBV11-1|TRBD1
TGTGCCAGCAGCCTGCCGGGACAGTTAGATACGCAGTATTTT
CASSLPGQLDTQYF
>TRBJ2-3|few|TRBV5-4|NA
TGTGCCAGCAGCTTGGTGGGGGACTATACGCAGTATTTT
CASSLVGDYTQYF
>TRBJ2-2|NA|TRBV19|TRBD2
TGTGCCAGTAGTATCCCTAGCGGGAGGGCCACCGGGGAGCTGTTTTTT
CASSIPSGRATGELFF
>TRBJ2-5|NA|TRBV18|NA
TGTGCCAGCTCACCAAGGGGGAGTACTCGTCAAGAGACCCAGTACTTC
CASSPRGSTRQETQYF
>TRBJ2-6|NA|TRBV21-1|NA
TGTGCCAGCAGCAAAGTTAGGGACAGGGCCTCGCGCCTCCCTGGGGCCAACGTCCTGACTTTC
CASSKVRDRASRLPGANVLTF
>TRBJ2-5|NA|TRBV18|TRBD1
TGTGCCAGCTCACGCGACAGGGATAGTCTGGAGACCCAGTACTTC
CASSRDRDSLETQYF
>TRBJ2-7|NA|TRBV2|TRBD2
TGTGCCAGCAGGATGGGACTAGCGGTCTACGAGCAGTACTTC
CASRMGLAVYEQYF
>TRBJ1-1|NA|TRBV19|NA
TGTGCCAGTAGCCTACAGTTAACAAACACTGAAGCTTTCTTT
CASSLQLTNTEAFF
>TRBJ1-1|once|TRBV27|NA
TGTGCCAGCGGGGGGGAGGGTGAAGCTTTCTTT
CASGGEGEAFF
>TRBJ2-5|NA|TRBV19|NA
TGTGCCAGTAGTATAAACAGTGGAGAGACCCAGTACTTC
CASSINSGETQYF
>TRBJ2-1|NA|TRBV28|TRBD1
TGTGCCAGCAGTACCGGGACAGGGAAAAATGAGCAGTTCTTC
CASSTGTGKNEQFF
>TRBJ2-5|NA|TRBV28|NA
TGTGCCAGCAGTTTGGGTCCGGGGTACCAAGAGACCCAGTACTTC
CASSLGPGYQETQYF
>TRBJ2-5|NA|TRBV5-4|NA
TGTGCCAGCAGCTCGATCACGGGTATGGATGGAGAGACCCAGTACTTC
CASSSITGMDGETQYF
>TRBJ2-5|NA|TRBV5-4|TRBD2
TGTGCCAGCAGCTCCTTCGGACTAGCGGGGTTTAAGACCCAGTACTTC
CASSSFGLAGFKTQYF
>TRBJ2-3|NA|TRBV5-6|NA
TGTGCCAGCTCCGGGGGTAGGCTCCTACCCAGCACAGATACGCAGTATTTT
CASSGGRLLPSTDTQYF